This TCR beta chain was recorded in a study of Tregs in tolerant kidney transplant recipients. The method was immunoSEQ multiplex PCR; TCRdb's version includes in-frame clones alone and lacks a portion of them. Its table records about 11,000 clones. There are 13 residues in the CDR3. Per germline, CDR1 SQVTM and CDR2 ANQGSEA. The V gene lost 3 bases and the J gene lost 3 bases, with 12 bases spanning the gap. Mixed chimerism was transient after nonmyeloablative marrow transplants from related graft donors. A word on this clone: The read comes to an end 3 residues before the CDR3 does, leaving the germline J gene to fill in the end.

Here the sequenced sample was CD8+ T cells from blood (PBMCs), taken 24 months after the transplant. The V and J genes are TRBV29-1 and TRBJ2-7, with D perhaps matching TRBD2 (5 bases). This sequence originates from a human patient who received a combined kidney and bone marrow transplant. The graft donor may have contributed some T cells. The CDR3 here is CSVDVTGSYEQYF. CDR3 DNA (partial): TGCAGCGTTGACGTAACGGGGAGCTACGAG.